The TCR beta chain under discussion was sequenced for a study of T cell responses to AZD1222 COVID-19 vaccine (dated by TCRdb to about 2021). Study-level background: Because spike-specific TCR depth and breadth did not differ between the two schedules, AZD1222 recipients who got a second dose at roughly 4 weeks were pooled with those who got a second dose at roughly 12 weeks. A total of 233 trial participants underwent TCR sequencing, of whom 207 received two doses of AZD1222 and about 25 received two doses of the MenACWY control vaccine. Enrollment into the trials was organized by age into subgroups of 18-55, 56-69 and 70-plus years, and those subgroups contained approximately 160, 26 and 62 TCR-sequenced participants, respectively. Here is what the overall study found, with its caveats: The 56-69-year group was small, and its depth increase did not reach significance, likely because of low power. Because no day 14 peak-response samples were available, the repertoires could be characterized only after the peak T cell response. Participants were mostly white British and included more females than males, and it was suggested by the authors that clonal diversity may have been underestimated. Vaccine-associated CD4 TCRs spanned the whole spike protein, with dominant responses in regions 160-218 and 743-854. Nearly half of unique spike-specific TCRs reportedly recognized epitopes outside regions mutated in the B.1.351 and B.1.1.7 variants. After two AZD1222 doses, spike-specific TCR breadth and depth were significantly higher than at day 0 and than in MenACWY recipients. Conclusions about previously exposed vaccinees are limited, since just a handful of AZD1222 recipients were seropositive for SARS-CoV-2 at baseline.

The time point label on this specimen signifies: baseline before first vaccination. Vaccinee samples came from UK trials COV001 and COV002, including a single-blind randomized controlled phase 2/3 trial of AZD1222 (ChAdOx1 nCoV-19) in healthy adults. For TCRbeta chain sequencing, PBMC samples were collected from trial participants at day 0 and at day 28 after the second dose. The CDR3 regions of human TCRbeta chains were analyzed by immunosequencing. The paper's processing steps were these. TCRs in the repertoires were matched against a reference library of SARS-CoV-2-specific TCRs that had been generated with the MIRA antigen-specificity platform. Breadth meant the fraction of unique TCRs that were SARS-CoV-2-associated, whereas depth meant the fraction of total T cells that were SARS-CoV-2-associated. Using the MIRA data, every spike-specific TCR was mapped to the spike region that the TCR reacted to and assigned to either a CD4 or a CD8 class. Log10-transformed breadth and depth values were compared by one-way ANOVA with Sidak's multiple comparisons tests. This immuneACCESS table, as held by TCRdb, lists in-frame sequences with V and J called but not all clones. Of the missing ones, under half trace to an unresolved V gene in checked studies; the others have no known cause. V and J calls and clone size are as listed in that table; D and trimming were resolved from the DNA. Present in this sample are some 140,000 clones, 92% of which were seen just once. Jointly, the top ten make up around 3% of the sample.

V and J are trimmed by 6 bases and 8 bases, and the gene matches miss 23 bases of the junction. CDR1 KGHDR and CDR2 SFDVKD were looked up in the germline V gene. The CDR3 runs 18 amino acids, cysteine and phenylalanine included. Here the CDR3 DNA is all that survives: 54 bases in frame from base 1. With regard to this clone: The specificity of this receptor is unknown. Per-base quality was not reported, and no clone a single base away is much larger than it.

The sequence was collected from an adult in good health. The sequence joins TRBV24-1 to TRBJ1-2; TRBD1 fits 7 bases in the junction. Sequenced material: peripheral blood, taken on day 0 of AZD1222 vaccination. The CDR3 here reads CATSQEGPTTGPSVGYTF. The sequence in DNA is TGTGCCACCAGTCAGGAGGGGCCCACGACAGGGCCTTCAGTAGGCTACACCTTC.